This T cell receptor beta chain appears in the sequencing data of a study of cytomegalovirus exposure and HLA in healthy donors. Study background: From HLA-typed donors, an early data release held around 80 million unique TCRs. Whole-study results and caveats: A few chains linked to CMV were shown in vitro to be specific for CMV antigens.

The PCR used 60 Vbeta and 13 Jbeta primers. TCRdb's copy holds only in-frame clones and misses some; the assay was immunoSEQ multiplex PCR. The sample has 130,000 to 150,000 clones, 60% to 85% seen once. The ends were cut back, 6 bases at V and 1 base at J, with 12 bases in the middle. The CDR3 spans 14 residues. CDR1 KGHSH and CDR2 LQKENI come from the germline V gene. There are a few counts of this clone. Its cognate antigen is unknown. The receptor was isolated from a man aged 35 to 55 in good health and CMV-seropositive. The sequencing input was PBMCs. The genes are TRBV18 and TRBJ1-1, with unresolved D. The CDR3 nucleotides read TGTGCCAGCTCCCCAGAGACAAAGAACACTGAAGCTTTCTTT. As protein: CASSPETKNTEAFF.